This TCR beta chain was identified in a study of cytomegalovirus exposure and HLA in healthy donors. 13 Jbeta primers and 60 Vbeta primers were used for the PCR. Assay: immunoSEQ multiplex PCR; the TCRdb copy retains only in-frame clones and omits some. The sample includes under 90,000 clones, over 70% of them seen just once. This clone has ten or more counts. Germline assignment: CDR1 DFQATT and CDR2 SNEGSKA (reference sequence). The CDR3 covers 11 residues. V lost 6 bases to trimming and J lost 7 bases, with 12 bases between them. This clonotype was sampled from a man between 40 and 49 years old in good health and CMV-seropositive. Sequencing was done on a sample of PBMCs. The chain combines TRBV20-1 with TRBJ1-1; perhaps TRBD1 as D (5 bases). The CDR3 coding sequence is TGCAGTGCACTGACCCAGGGTGAAGCTTTCTTT. The encoded protein is CSALTQGEAFF.